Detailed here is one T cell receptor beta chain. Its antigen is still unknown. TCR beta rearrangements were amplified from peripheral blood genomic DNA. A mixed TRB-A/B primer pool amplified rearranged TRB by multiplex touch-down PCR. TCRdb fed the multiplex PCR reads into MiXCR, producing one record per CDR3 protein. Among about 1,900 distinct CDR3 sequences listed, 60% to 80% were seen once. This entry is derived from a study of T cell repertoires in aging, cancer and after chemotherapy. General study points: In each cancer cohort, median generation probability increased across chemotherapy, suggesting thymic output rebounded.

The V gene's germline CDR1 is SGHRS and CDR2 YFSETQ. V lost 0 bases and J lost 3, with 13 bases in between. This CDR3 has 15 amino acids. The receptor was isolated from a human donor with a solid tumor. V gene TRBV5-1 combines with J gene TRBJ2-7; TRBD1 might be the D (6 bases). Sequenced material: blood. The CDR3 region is CASSLGDTTYYEQYF. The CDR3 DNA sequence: TGCGCCAGCAGCTTGGGGGACACCACCTACTACGAGCAGTACTTC.